The clone carrying this T cell receptor (beta chain) appeared once. This entry is derived from a study of T cell responses to AZD1222 COVID-19 vaccine. The method was immunoSEQ multiplex PCR; TCRdb's version includes in-frame clones alone and lacks a portion of them. The sample shows 85,000 to 100,000 clones, approximately 82% of them seen only once. The receptor was derived from an adult in good health. This specimen was peripheral blood, taken on day 0 of AZD1222 vaccination.

CDR3 loop: CASSLLALDNEQFF. CDR3 nucleotide sequence: TGTGCCAGCAGCTTGCTGGCCTTGGACAATGAGCAGTTCTTC. The J gene is TRBJ2-1, the V gene TRBV5-6; D remains unclear. The CDR3 extends over 14 amino acids. Germline CDR1 SGHDT, CDR2 YYEEEE. V lost 1 base and J lost 5, with 10 bases in between.